This T cell receptor (beta chain) was retrieved from a study of blood T cell repertoires in COVID-19. About the study: Samples taken during acute and convalescent COVID-19 were collected in the United States, Italy and Spain.

Study processing details: Nucleated cell number was recorded as an estimate derived from reference gene primer amplification. TCRdb keeps only in-frame clones here, not all; method: immunoSEQ multiplex PCR. V and J calls and clone size are given by that table; D and trimming were obtained from the DNA. The table shows tens of thousands of clones, with around 87% occurring only once. The CDR3 consists of 13 residues. V was pared by 3 bases and J by 8 bases, with 3 bases of the junction left unmatched. V and J are TRBV12-3 or TRBV12-4 and TRBJ2-1, with 8 bases identical to TRBD2. The clonotype originates from a human donor in a cohort sampled during active COVID-19. Sequenced material: peripheral blood. CDR3 sequence reads: CASSFGRGYEQFF. In DNA, the CDR3 is TGTGCCAGCAGTTTCGGGAGGGGGTATGAGCAGTTCTTC.